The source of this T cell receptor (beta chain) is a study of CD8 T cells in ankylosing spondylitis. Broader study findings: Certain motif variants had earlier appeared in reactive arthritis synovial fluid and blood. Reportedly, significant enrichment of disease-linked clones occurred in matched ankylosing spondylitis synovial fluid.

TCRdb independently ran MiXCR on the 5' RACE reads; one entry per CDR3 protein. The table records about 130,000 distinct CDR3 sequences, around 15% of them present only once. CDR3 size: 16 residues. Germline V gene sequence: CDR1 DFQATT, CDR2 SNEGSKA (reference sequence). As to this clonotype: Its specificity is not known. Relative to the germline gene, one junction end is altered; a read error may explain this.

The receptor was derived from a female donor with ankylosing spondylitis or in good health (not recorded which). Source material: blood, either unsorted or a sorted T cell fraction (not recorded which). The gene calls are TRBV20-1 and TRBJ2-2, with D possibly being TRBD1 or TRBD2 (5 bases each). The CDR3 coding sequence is TGCAGTGCTAAACCCGGAGCAGACCCTTACACCGGGGACCTGTTTTTT. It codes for CSAKPGADPYTGDLFF.